The 11 T cell receptor beta chains reported below all come from one sample, sequenced in a study of T-cell memory formation after mild COVID-19. TCRdb reanalysed the 5' RACE reads using MiXCR and keeps one entry per CDR3 protein. This sample carries over 400,000 distinct CDR3 sequences, under 25% of them seen once, and the ten largest clones take 13%. The sample consisted of PBMCs or a T cell subset sorted from them (not recorded which). These receptors all come from an adult woman who had mild COVID-19 (a few samples of this study predate the infection). Cell type and time point are not known.

This clonotype was found a few times. The gene calls are TRBV5-1 and TRBJ2-3, with D hard to call. Trimming shortened V by 5 bases and J by 0 bases, and 10 bases separated the two germline ends. Germline lookup yields CDR1 SGHRS and CDR2 YFSETQ. This CDR3 contains 14 residues. CDR3 protein: CASRTGASTDTQYF. The CDR3, as DNA: TGCGCCAGCAGAACCGGAGCTAGCACAGATACGCAGTATTTT. Full variable domain (missing parts from reference TRBV5-1 and TRBJ2-3): KAGVTQTPRYLIKTRGQQVTLSCSPISGHRSVSWYQQTPGQGLQFLFEYFSETQRNKGNFPGRFSGRQFSNSRSEMNVSTLELGDSALYLCASRTGASTDTQYFGPGTRLTVL.

This clonotype has just a few counts. The CDR3 DNA sequence: TGTGCCAGTAAGGCTGGGTGGAACACCATATATTTT. Its protein is CASKAGWNTIYF. The chain uses TRBV19 and TRBJ1-3; D remains unclear. The V and J ends lost 7 bases and 7 bases respectively, with 11 bases between them. The CDR3 extends over 12 amino acids. Germline assignment: CDR1 LNHDA and CDR2 SQIVND (reference sequence).

To note about this clonotype: Since a much larger clone is just one base distant, this may be a read error. V usage is TRBV7-3 and J usage is TRBJ2-2; no clear D gene. The CDR3 consists of 14 residues. Germline CDR1 is SGHTA and CDR2 is FQGTGA. The CDR3 sequence is CDSSLSLNTGELFF. For the CDR3, the DNA is TGTGACAGCAGCTTATCCCTGAACACCGGGGAGCTGTTTTTT.

In its sample, this clonotype was seen a few times. The CDR3 loop reads CASSLALRRVKNTEAFF. The CDR3, as DNA: TGTGCCAGCAGCTTAGCACTCCGCAGGGTAAAGAACACTGAAGCTTTCTTT. V usage is TRBV7-6 and J usage is TRBJ1-1, with D maybe TRBD1 (5 bases). Between the trimmed V and J ends, which lost 0 bases and 1 base, there was a span of 15 bases. The CDR3 is 17 residues long. Germline CDR1 reads SGHVS; CDR2 reads FNYEAQ.

The V call is TRBV6-5, the J call TRBJ1-4, with TRBD1 matching over 7 bases. The germline V gene has CDR1 MNHEY and CDR2 SVGAGI. The J segment lost 6 bases and the V segment lost 1 base, leaving 5 bases of the junction unmatched. This CDR3 is built from 15 residues. Here the CDR3 reads CASSYYRGADEKLFF. The CDR3 nucleotides read TGTGCCAGCAGTTACTACAGGGGAGCTGATGAAAAACTGTTTTTT.

The sample holds a few counts of this clonotype. CDR3 amino acids: CASSLLGQAGYTF. DNA of the CDR3: TGTGCCAGCAGCTTACTGGGACAGGCTGGCTACACCTTC. The rearrangement uses TRBV7-9 and TRBJ1-2, with TRBD1 matching over 8 bases. The V gene end was trimmed by 2 bases and the J gene end by 7 bases; junction bases not matched to a gene: 3. The germline V gene has CDR1 SEHNR and CDR2 FQNEAQ (reference sequence). CDR3 size: 13 residues.

This clonotype turned up a few times. The chain links TRBV5-1 to TRBJ2-5; no reliable D call. Germline lookup yields CDR1 SGHRS and CDR2 YFSETQ. The V end lost 4 bases, the J end lost 0 bases, and 7 bases lay between the germline ends. The CDR3 consists of 13 residues. The CDR3 DNA follows: TGCGCCAGCAGCCTGATGTACCAAGAGACCCAGTACTTC. Translation gives CASSLMYQETQYF.

The chain employs TRBV5-5 and TRBJ1-1; D is possibly TRBD1 (6 bases). This CDR3 is built from 15 residues. Germline CDR1 is SGHKS and CDR2 is YYEKEE (reference sequence). Trimming took 0 bases from V and 9 from J, leaving 18 bases between them. The CDR3 loop reads CASSLVPGAHPKAFF. As DNA, the CDR3 is TGTGCCAGCAGCTTGGTTCCGGGGGCGCATCCCAAAGCTTTCTTT. Full variable domain (remainder filled in from reference TRBV5-5 and TRBJ1-1): DAGVTQSPTHLIKTRGQQVTLRCSPISGHKSVSWYQQVLGQGPQFIFQYYEKEERGRGNFPDRFSARQFPNYSSELNVNALLLGDSALYLCASSLVPGAHPKAFFGQGTRLTVV.

The chain employs TRBV6-5 and TRBJ2-1; TRBD2 matches at 9 bases. Per the germline V gene, CDR1 is MNHEY and CDR2 is SVGAGI. This CDR3 spans 16 amino acids. V shed 2 bases, J shed 3 bases, and the junction held 5 bases outside the gene matches. The CDR3 nucleotides are TGTGCCAGCAGTTACGACAGCGGGAGGATCTACAATGAGCAGTTCTTC. Amino acid sequence: CASSYDSGRIYNEQFF.

The CDR3 coding sequence is TGTGCCAGCAGCGTGCACTCACTAGCGGGGCCTGAAGAGACCCAGTACTTC. This gives the protein CASSVHSLAGPEETQYF. This chain links TRBV9 with TRBJ2-5, with 10 bases lining up with TRBD2. The CDR3 has 17 residues. Trimming removed 2 bases from V and 3 bases from J; junction bases left unmatched: 10. The germline V gene has CDR1 SGDLS and CDR2 YYNGEE.

The J gene is TRBJ2-2, the V gene TRBV5-1; 9 bases line up with TRBD1. CDR3 length: 16 amino acids. V trimming: 1 base; J trimming: 6 bases; junction bases outside the gene matches: 7. From germline, CDR1 is SGHRS and CDR2 YFSETQ. The CDR3: CASSLTQRTGAGELFF. CDR3 nucleotides: TGCGCCAGCAGCTTGACCCAAAGGACAGGGGCCGGGGAGCTGTTTTTT.